This T cell receptor (beta chain) appears in the sequencing data of a study of blood T cell repertoires in COVID-19. Study summary: Samples representing acute and convalescent COVID-19 were sourced from the United States, Italy and Spain. The cDNA or gDNA used as material had been derived from T cells, B-cell-depleted T cells, or PBMCs.

CDR1 and CDR2 from the germline V gene are MNHNY and SVGAGI (reference sequence). Losses at the gene ends were 2 bases for V and 2 bases for J; bases not matched to a gene: 1. This CDR3 spans 15 amino acids. Authors' methods: Amplifying reference gene primers gave estimates of nucleated cell counts. TCRdb's table, derived via immunoSEQ multiplex PCR, lists solely in-frame clones and lacks some. V and J calls and clone size follow that table, whereas D and trimming were derived from the DNA. The top ten clones hold over 13% of a sample with some 32,000 clones, around 87% of them seen once. The clonotype comes from a man between 60 and 75 years old with active COVID-19. The chain has TRBV6-6 and TRBJ2-3; TRBD2 matches at 10 bases. Material: peripheral blood. CDR3 residues: CASSYGLAATDTQYF. CDR3 bases: TGTGCCAGCAGTTACGGACTAGCGGCCACAGATACGCAGTATTTT.